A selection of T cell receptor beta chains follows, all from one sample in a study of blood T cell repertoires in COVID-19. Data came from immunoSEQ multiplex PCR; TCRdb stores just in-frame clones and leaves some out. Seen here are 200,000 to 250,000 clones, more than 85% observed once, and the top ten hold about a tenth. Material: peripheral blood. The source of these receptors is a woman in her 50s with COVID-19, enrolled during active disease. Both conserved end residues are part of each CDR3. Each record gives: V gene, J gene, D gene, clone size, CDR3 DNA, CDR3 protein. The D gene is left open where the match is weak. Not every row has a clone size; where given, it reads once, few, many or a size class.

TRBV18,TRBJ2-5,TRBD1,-,TGTGCCAGCTCACAGGGGGCATCCGAGACCCAGTACTTC,CASSQGASETQYF
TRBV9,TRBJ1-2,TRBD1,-,TGTGCCAGCAGCCTAGCAGGGGGCGCCGACTATGGCTACACCTTC,CASSLAGGADYGYTF
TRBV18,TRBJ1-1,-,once,TGTGCCAGCTCACCAGACAGGCAGAACACTGAAGCTTTCTTT,CASSPDRQNTEAFF
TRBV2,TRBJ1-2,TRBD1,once,TGTGCCAGCAGTGAGGGACAGAAAGGCTATGGCTACACCTTC,CASSEGQKGYGYTF
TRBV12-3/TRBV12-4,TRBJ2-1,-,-,TGTGCCAGCAGTTTAATGGGCCATGAGCAGTTCTTC,CASSLMGHEQFF
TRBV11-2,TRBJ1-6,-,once,TGTGCCAGCAGCTTATCCCCAAATTCACCCCTCCACTTT,CASSLSPNSPLHF
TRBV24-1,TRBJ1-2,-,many,TGTGCCACCAGTGACTCGGGACAAAACTATGGCTACACCTTC,CATSDSGQNYGYTF
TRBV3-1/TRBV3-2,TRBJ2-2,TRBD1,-,TGTGCCAGCAAACACTGGGATTCCGGGACAGGGTTCACCGGGGAGCTGTTTTTT,CASKHWDSGTGFTGELFF
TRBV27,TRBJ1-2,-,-,TGTGCCAGCAGTTTAACAGGGAACTATGGCTACACCTTC,CASSLTGNYGYTF
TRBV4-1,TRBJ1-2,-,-,TGCGCCAGCAGCCTCCGAGCGGGGGGGAACTATGGCTACACCTTC,CASSLRAGGNYGYTF
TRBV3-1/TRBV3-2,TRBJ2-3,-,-,TGTGCCAGCAGCCAAGTCGGGAACACAGATACGCAGTATTTT,CASSQVGNTDTQYF
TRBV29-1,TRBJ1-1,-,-,TGCAGCGTTCACGGGAAGAACACTGAAGCTTTCTTT,CSVHGKNTEAFF
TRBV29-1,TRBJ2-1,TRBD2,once,TGCAGCGTTGAGGGGGGGAGCTCCTACAATGAGCAGTTCTTC,CSVEGGSSYNEQFF
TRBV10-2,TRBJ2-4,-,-,TGCGCCAGCAGGTCCGCGGGGGCTTCCGCCAAAAACATTCAGTACTTC,CASRSAGASAKNIQYF
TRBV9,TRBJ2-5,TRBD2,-,TGTGCCAGCAGCGTTGTAGCGGGGGGCCGAGAGACCCAGTACTTC,CASSVVAGGRETQYF
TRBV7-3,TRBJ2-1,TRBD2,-,TGTGCCAGCAGCTCCGGACTAGCGGGGGTTGATGAGCAGTTCTTC,CASSSGLAGVDEQFF
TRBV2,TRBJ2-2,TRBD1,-,TGTGCCAGCACCTCGCGAGGGACAGGTATCCCCGGGGAGCTGTTTTTT,CASTSRGTGIPGELFF
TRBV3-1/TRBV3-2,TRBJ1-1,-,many,TGTGCCAGCAGCCAAGAGGTACGGGGGGCCGAAGCTTTCTTT,CASSQEVRGAEAFF
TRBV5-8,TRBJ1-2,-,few,TGTGCCAGCAGCTTGCCAGACAATCCCTTC,CASSLPDNPF
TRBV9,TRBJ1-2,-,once,TGTGCCAGCAGCGCCAGACAGGCCGGCGATGGGGGCTACACCTTC,CASSARQAGDGGYTF
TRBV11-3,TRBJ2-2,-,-,TGTGCCAGCAGCCGCAGTAACACCGGGGAGCTGTTTTTT,CASSRSNTGELFF
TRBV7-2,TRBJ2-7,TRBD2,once,TGTGCCAGCAGGAGCGGGGGGGGGCCCTACGAGCAGTACTTC,CASRSGGGPYEQYF
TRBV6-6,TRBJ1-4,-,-,TGTGCCAGCAGTTACAGACCGCAAGCGACTGAAAAACTGTTTTTT,CASSYRPQATEKLFF
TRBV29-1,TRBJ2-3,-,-,TGCAGCGTAGCGCCGTACACAGATACGCAGTATTTT,CSVAPYTDTQYF
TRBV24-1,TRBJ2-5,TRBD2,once,TGTGCCACCAGCGTGGGGTCTAGCGGCCAAGAGACCCAGTACTTC,CATSVGSSGQETQYF
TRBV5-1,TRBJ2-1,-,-,TGCGCCAGCAGCTTTGAGGGAACTCCAACAGACAATGAGCAGTTCTTC,CASSFEGTPTDNEQFF
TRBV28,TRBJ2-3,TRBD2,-,TGTGCCAGCAGTTCTAGCGGGGGGACAGATACGCAGTATTTT,CASSSSGGTDTQYF
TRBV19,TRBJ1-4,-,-,TGTGCCACAAAGTACGGGATCGGACGAGAAAAACTGTTTTTT,CATKYGIGREKLFF
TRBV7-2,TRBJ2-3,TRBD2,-,TGTGCCAGCAGCTTACGGACTAGCGGGGTCACTAGCACAGATACGCAGTATTTT,CASSLRTSGVTSTDTQYF
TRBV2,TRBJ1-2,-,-,TGTGCCAGCAGTGAGATCTTACAGGGATATGGCTACACCTTC,CASSEILQGYGYTF
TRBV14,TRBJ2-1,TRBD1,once,TGTGCCAGCAGCCATTACAGGGGCGTCGATGAGCAGTTCTTC,CASSHYRGVDEQFF
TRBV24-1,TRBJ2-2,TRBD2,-,TGTGCCACCAGTGAGCCCGGGGCCTTAGCGGGGGGGCCCAGGGAGCTGTTTTTT,CATSEPGALAGGPRELFF
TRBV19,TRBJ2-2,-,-,TGTGCCAGTAGTATAACCAGGCCGAACACCGGGGAGCTGTTTTTT,CASSITRPNTGELFF
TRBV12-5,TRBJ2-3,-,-,TGTGCTAGTGGTTTTAGGCCCCTTCTCAGGACTAGCACAGATACGCAGTATTTT,CASGFRPLLRTSTDTQYF
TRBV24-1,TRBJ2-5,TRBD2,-,TGTGCCACCAGTGAAGCGGTAGCGGGGGAACTAGAGACCCAGTACTTC,CATSEAVAGELETQYF
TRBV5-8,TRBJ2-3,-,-,TGTGCCAGCAGCTTGGGAGCTTTTCGCACAGATACGCAGTATTTT,CASSLGAFRTDTQYF
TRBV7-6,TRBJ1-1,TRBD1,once,TGTGCCAGCAGTCCACGGACAGGGTGGAACACTGAAGCTTTCTTT,CASSPRTGWNTEAFF
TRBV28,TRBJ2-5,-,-,TGTGCCAGCAGCCCCTGGGGGGGGCCCGAGGCCCAGTACTTC,CASSPWGGPEAQYF
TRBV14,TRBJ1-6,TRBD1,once,TGTGCCAGCAGCCAAAACATCAAAGACAGGGCAAGAGGGAATTCACCCCTCCACTTT,CASSQNIKDRARGNSPLHF
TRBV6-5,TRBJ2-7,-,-,TGTGCCAGCTGCTCACAGGGCTCCTACGAGCAGTACTTC,CASCSQGSYEQYF
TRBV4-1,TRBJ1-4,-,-,TGCGCCAGCAGCCGCCTCCGTGTAGGGGGAACTAATGAAAAACTGTTTTTT,CASSRLRVGGTNEKLFF
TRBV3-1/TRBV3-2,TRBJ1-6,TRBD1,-,TGTGCCAGCAGCCCCACAGGGGATGGGAATTCACCCCTCCACTTT,CASSPTGDGNSPLHF
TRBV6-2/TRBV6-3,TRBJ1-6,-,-,TGTGCCAGCAGTTACGATACAGACTCACCCCTCCACTTT,CASSYDTDSPLHF
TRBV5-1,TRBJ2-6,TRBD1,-,TGCGCCAGCAGCCTGGACAGGGCCGGGGCCAACGTCCTGACTTTC,CASSLDRAGANVLTF
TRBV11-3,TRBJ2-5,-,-,TGTGCCAGCAGGAAGAGGACAGAAGAGACCCAGTACTTC,CASRKRTEETQYF
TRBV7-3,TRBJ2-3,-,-,TGTGCCAGCAGCACCCAAAGCGGAGATACGCAGTATTTT,CASSTQSGDTQYF
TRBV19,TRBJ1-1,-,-,TGTGCCAGTAGTATATCGTCCCCCGGAGGTAACACTGAAGCTTTCTTT,CASSISSPGGNTEAFF
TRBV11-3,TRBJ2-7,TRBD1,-,TGTGCCAGCAGCGTTGGGACAGGGGGTTCCTACGAGCAGTACTTC,CASSVGTGGSYEQYF
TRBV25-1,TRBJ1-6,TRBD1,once,TGTGCCAGCAGGACCACAGGGGGCGCTTCACCCCTCCACTTT,CASRTTGGASPLHF
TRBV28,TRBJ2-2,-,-,TGTGCCAGCAGTTTCTCGGGGAACACCGGGGAGCTGTTTTTT,CASSFSGNTGELFF
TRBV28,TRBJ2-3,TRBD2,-,TGTGCCAGCAGTTCCCTCCCCTGGCGGGGGGGCCCGACAGATACGCAGTATTTT,CASSSLPWRGGPTDTQYF
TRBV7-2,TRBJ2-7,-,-,TGTGCCAGCAGCTATAGGGGCCAGCCCTACGAGCAGTACTTC,CASSYRGQPYEQYF
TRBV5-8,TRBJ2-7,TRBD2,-,TGTGCCAGCAGCTGGACTAGCGGACGCTCCTACGAGCAGTACTTC,CASSWTSGRSYEQYF